The source of this T cell receptor (beta chain) is a study of human T cells and chemical hapten exposure. Study-wide background: Each patient's scalp received weekly diphenylcyclopropenone throughout the approximately 23-week study. Study-wide findings and caveats: Patch test score tracked positively with PT1 expanded TCR counts.

Remarks on this clonotype: The antigen remains undetermined.

Using its own MiXCR run on the RACE reads, TCRdb lists one record per CDR3 protein. The table lists 370,000 or so distinct CDR3 sequences, 4.8% of them singletons, with around 2% in the top ten. Germline CDR1 reads MNHNS; CDR2 reads SASEGT. The CDR3 is 13 residues long. The ends lost 11 bases at V and 1 base at J; junction bases unmatched: 4. The time point: patch test 1, 2 weeks after DPC sensitization. Treatment defined: therapeutic diphenylcyclopropenone sensitization with weekly scalp DPC. Total RNA was isolated from unfractionated whole blood. This sequence was found in a woman between 50 and 59 years old with alopecia areata. Some clones in this sample may be carry-over from other donors' samples. The specimen was whole blood, collected in connection with sensitization to the hapten diphenylcyclopropenone (DPC). The J gene is TRBJ2-2, the V gene TRBV6-1; the match to TRBD2 covers 7 bases. The CDR3 reads CALGRVNTGELFF. In nucleotides, the CDR3 is TGTGCCCTGGGGAGGGTGAACACCGGGGAGCTGTTTTTT.